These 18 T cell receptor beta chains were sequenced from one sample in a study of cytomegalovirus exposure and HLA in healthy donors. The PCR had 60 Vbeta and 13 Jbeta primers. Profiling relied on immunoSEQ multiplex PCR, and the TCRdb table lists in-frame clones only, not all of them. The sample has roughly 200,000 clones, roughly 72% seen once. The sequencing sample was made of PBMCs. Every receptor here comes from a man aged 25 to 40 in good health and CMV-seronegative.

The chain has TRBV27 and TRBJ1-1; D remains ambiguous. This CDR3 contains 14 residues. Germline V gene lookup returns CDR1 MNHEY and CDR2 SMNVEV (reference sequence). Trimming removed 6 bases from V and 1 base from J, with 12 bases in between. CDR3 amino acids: CASRPPGKNTEAFF. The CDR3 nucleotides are TGTGCCAGCAGACCCCCGGGGAAGAACACTGAAGCTTTCTTT.

This CDR3 reads CASSFPGDHEQFF. The CDR3 DNA reads TGTGCCAGCAGCTTCCCGGGGGACCATGAGCAGTTCTTC. The chain is built from TRBV7-9 and TRBJ2-1; D is perhaps TRBD2 (6 bases). The V and J ends lost 3 bases and 8 bases respectively, with 11 bases between them. CDR3 length: 13 residues. Germline V lookup: CDR1 SEHNR, CDR2 FQNEAQ (reference sequence).

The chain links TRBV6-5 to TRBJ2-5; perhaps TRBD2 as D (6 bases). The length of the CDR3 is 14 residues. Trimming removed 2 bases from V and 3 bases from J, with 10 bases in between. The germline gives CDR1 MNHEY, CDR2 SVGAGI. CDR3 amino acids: CASSYVGGEETQYF. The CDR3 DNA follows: TGTGCCAGCAGTTACGTGGGGGGTGAAGAGACCCAGTACTTC.

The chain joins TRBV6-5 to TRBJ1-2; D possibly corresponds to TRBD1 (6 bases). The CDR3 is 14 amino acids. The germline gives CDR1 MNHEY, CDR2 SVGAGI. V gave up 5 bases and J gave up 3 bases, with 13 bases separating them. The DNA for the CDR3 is TGTGCCAGCAGTCCCTGGACAGAGTACTATGGCTACACCTTC. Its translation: CASSPWTEYYGYTF.

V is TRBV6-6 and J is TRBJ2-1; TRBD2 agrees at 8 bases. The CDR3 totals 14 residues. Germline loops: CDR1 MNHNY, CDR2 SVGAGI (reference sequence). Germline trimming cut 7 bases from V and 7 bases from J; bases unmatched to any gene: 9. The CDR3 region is CASTQAGEYNEQFF. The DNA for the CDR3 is TGTGCCAGCACCCAAGCGGGAGAATATAATGAGCAGTTCTTC.

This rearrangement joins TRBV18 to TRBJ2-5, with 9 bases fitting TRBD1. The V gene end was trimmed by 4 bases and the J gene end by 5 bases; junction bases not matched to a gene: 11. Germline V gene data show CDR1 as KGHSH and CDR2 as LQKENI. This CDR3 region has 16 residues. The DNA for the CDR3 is TGTGCCAGCTCACTAACCTCCGGGACAGGGCGGGAGACCCAGTACTTC. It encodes CASSLTSGTGRETQYF.

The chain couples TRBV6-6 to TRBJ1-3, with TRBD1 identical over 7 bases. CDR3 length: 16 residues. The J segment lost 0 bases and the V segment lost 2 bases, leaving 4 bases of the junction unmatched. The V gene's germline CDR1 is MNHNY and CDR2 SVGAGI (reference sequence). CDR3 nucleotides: TGTGCCAGCAGTTACACGACAGGGATCTCTGGAAACACCATATATTTT. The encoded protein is CASSYTTGISGNTIYF.

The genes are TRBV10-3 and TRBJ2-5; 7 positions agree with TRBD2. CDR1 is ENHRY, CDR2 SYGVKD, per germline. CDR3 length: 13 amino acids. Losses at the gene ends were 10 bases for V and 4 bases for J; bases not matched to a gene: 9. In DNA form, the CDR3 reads TGTGCCACGAACGGGGGGAGGCCAGAGACCCAGTACTTC. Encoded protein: CATNGGRPETQYF.

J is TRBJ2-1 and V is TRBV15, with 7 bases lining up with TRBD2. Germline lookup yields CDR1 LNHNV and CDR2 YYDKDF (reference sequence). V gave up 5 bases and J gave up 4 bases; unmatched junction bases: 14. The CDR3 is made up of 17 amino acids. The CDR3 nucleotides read TGTGCCACCAGCGGGGGGGGGACCCTACCGTCATACAATGAGCAGTTCTTC. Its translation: CATSGGGTLPSYNEQFF.

The CDR3 spells CAIMGTSRSDTQYF. The CDR3 nucleotides read TGTGCCATCATGGGGACTAGCCGGTCAGATACGCAGTATTTT. The V and J genes are TRBV10-3 and TRBJ2-3; 9 bases agree with TRBD2. V gave up 7 bases and J gave up 4 bases; unmatched junction bases: 6. The CDR3 contains 14 residues. CDR1 is ENHRY and CDR2 is SYGVKD in the germline V gene.

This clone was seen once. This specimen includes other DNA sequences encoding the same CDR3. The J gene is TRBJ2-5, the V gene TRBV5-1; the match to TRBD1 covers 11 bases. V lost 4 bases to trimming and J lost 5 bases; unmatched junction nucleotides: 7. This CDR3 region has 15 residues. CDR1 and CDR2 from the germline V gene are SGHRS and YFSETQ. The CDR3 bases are TGCGCCAGCAGCCCAAGGACAGGGGGCTCCGAGACCCAGTACTTC. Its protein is CASSPRTGGSETQYF.

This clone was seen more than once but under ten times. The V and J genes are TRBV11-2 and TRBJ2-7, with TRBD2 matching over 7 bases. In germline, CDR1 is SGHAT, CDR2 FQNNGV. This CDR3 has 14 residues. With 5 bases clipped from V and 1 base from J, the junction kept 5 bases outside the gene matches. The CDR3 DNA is TGTGCCAGCAGCCGGGGGAGGGGATCCTACGAGCAGTACTTC. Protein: CASSRGRGSYEQYF.

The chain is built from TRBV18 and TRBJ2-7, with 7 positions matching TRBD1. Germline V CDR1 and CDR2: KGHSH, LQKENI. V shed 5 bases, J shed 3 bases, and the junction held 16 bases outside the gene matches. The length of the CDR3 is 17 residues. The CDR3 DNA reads TGTGCCAGCTCAGCAAACAGGGGTACGCTGATTCTCTACGAGCAGTACTTC. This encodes CASSANRGTLILYEQYF.

CDR3 nucleotide sequence: TGTGCCAGCAGTTACGGAGTTTATAATTCACCCCTCCACTTT. Its protein is CASSYGVYNSPLHF. The chain recombines TRBV6-5 with TRBJ1-6; D is unclear. The CDR3 consists of 14 residues. Germline V gives CDR1 MNHEY, CDR2 SVGAGI. V lost 2 bases to trimming and J lost 4 bases, with 6 bases between them.

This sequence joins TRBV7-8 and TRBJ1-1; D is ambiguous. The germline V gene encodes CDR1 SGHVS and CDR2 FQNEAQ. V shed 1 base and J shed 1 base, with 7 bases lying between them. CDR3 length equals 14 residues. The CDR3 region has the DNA TGTGCCAGCAGCTTAGGACTGACGAACACTGAAGCTTTCTTT. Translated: CASSLGLTNTEAFF. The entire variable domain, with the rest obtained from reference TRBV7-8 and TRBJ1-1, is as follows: GAGVSQSPRYKVAKRGQDVALRCDPISGHVSLFWYQQALGQGPEFLTYFQNEAQLDKSGLPSDRFFAERPEGSVSTLKIQRTQQEDSAVYLCASSLGLTNTEAFFGQGTRLTVV.

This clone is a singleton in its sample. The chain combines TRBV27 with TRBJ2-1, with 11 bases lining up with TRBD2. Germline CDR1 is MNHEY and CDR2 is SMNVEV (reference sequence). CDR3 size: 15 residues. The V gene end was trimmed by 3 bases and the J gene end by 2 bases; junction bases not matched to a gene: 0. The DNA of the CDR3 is TGTGCCAGCAGTTTTAGCGGGAGGGCCTACAATGAGCAGTTCTTC. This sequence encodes CASSFSGRAYNEQFF.

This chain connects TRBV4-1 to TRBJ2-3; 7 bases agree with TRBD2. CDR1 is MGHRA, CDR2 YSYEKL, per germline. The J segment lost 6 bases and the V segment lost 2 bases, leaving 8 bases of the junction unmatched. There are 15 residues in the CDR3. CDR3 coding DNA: TGCGCCAGCAGCCAAAGGGAGGGCCTTTTGGATACGCAGTATTTT. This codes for CASSQREGLLDTQYF.

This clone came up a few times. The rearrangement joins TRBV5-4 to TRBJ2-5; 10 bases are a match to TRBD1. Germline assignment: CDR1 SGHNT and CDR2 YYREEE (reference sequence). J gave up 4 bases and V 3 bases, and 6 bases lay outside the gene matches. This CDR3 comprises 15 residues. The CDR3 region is CASSYRTGGLETQYF. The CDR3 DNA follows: TGTGCCAGCAGCTACAGGACAGGGGGACTAGAGACCCAGTACTTC.